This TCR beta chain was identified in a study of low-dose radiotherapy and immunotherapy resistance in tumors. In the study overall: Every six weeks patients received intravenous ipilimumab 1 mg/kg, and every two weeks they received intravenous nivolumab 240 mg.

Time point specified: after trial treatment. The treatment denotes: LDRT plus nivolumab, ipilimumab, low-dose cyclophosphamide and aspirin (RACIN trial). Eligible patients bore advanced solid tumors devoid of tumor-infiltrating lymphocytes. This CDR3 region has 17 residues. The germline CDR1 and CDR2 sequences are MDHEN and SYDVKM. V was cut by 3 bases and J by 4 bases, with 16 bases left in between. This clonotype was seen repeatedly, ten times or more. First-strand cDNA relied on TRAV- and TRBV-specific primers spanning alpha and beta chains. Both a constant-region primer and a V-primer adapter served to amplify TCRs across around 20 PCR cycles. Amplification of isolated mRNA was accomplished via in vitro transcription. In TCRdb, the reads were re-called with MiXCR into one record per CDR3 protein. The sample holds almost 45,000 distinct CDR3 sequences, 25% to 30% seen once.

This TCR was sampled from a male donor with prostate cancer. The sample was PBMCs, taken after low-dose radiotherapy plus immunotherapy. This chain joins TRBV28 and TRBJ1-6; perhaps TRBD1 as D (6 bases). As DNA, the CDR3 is TGTGCCAGCAGTTTGCCGCAGGGGCCCCCTTATAATTCACCCCTCCACTTT. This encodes CASSLPQGPPYNSPLHF.